This passage covers 16 T cell receptor beta chains from one sample sequenced in a study of T-cell reconstitution after alpha-beta-depleted transplantation in children. Construction of the TCRbeta library involved unique molecular identifiers. TCRdb redid the calling of the PCR reads with MiXCR, one entry per CDR3 protein. Of 500,000 to 600,000 distinct CDR3 sequences listed, 25% to 30% were seen once; the top ten hold 30% to 40%. The sequences come from PBMCs, collected before TCRalphabeta/CD19-depleted stem cell transplant. The source of these receptors is a boy less than two years old with Wiskott-Aldrich syndrome, due to receive a stem cell transplant.

In its sample, this clonotype was seen a few times. The chain has TRBV5-1 and TRBJ2-5; 7 bases line up with TRBD1. J lost 0 bases, V lost 2 bases, and 13 bases had no gene match. Germline-derived CDR1 and CDR2 are SGHRS and YFSETQ. This CDR3 is 18 amino acids long. CDR3 sequence: CASSFNGRQGSYQETQYF. CDR3 in DNA: TGCGCCAGCAGCTTCAACGGTAGACAGGGCTCGTACCAAGAGACCCAGTACTTC. The full variable domain, its missing parts supplied by reference TRBV5-1 and TRBJ2-5, is KAGVTQTPRYLIKTRGQQVTLSCSPISGHRSVSWYQQTPGQGLQFLFEYFSETQRNKGNFPGRFSGRQFSNSRSEMNVSTLELGDSALYLCASSFNGRQGSYQETQYFGPGTRLLVL.

This CDR3 is CASSRAGTSNSPLHF. In nucleotides, the CDR3 is TGCGCCAGCAGCAGAGCCGGGACTTCTAATTCACCCCTCCACTTT. This chain connects TRBV5-1 to TRBJ1-6, with D possibly TRBD1 on 5 matching bases. The CDR3 consists of 15 residues. Germline CDR1 and CDR2: SGHRS and YFSETQ. Trimming left V 4 bases short and J 6 bases short, with 14 bases between.

The genes are TRBV5-1 and TRBJ2-7, with TRBD1 as a possible D gene (6 bases). Germline V CDR1 and CDR2: SGHRS, YFSETQ. Trimming shortened V by 3 bases and J by 1 base, and 11 bases separated the two germline ends. The CDR3 covers 14 residues. The CDR3 DNA is TGCGCCAGCAGCTGGGAAGGACAGTCCTACGAGCAGTACTTC. Amino acid sequence: CASSWEGQSYEQYF.

The table lists this clonotype with a few counts. This CDR3 reads CASSFSTGANYGYTF. The CDR3 region has the DNA TGCGCCAGCAGCTTTTCCACAGGGGCCAACTATGGCTACACCTTC. The V and J genes are TRBV5-1 and TRBJ1-2; 7 bases map to TRBD1. The V gene end was trimmed by 2 bases and the J gene end by 2 bases; junction bases not matched to a gene: 6. Germline CDR1 is SGHRS and CDR2 is YFSETQ. The CDR3 length is 15 residues.

This sequence joins TRBV19 and TRBJ2-2, with 13 nucleotides matching TRBD2. V dropped 4 bases and J dropped 4; count of bases not matched to a gene: 3. CDR3 length: 16 residues. Germline CDR1 and CDR2: LNHDA and SQIVND (reference sequence). Here the CDR3 reads CASSTWTSGSTGELFF. CDR3 coding DNA: TGTGCCAGTAGTACCTGGACTAGCGGGAGCACCGGGGAGCTGTTTTTT.

This chain joins TRBV30 and TRBJ1-1; 7 bases match TRBD1. The CDR3 is made up of 13 amino acids. The germline CDR1 and CDR2 sequences are GTSNPN and SVGIG (reference sequence). After removal of 3 bases from V and 3 bases from J, the junction contained 4 bases not matched to a gene. The CDR3 region is CAWRFRGDTEAFF. The CDR3 nucleotides are TGTGCCTGGAGGTTCAGGGGGGACACTGAAGCTTTCTTT. Full variable domain (remainder filled in from reference TRBV30 and TRBJ1-1): SQTIHQWPATLVQPVGSPLSLECTVEGTSNPNLYWYRQAAGRGLQLLFYSVGIGQISSEVPQNLSASRPQDRQFILSSKKLLLSDSGFYLCAWRFRGDTEAFFGQGTRLTVV.

This clonotype has just a few counts. This chain uses TRBV4-1 with TRBJ2-1; D gene unclear. V shed 1 base and J shed 7 bases, with 5 bases lying between them. The CDR3 is 12 residues long. The germline V gene encodes CDR1 MGHRA and CDR2 YSYEKL. The CDR3 here is CASSQVLNEQFF. CDR3 bases: TGCGCCAGCAGCCAAGTTTTGAATGAGCAGTTCTTC.

This clonotype has more than one count but fewer than ten. The chain is built from TRBV18 and TRBJ2-4; 8 bases align to TRBD1. CDR1 and CDR2 (germline): KGHSH, LQKENI. The CDR3 is 16 residues long. The J segment lost 6 bases and the V segment lost 4 bases, leaving 11 bases of the junction unmatched. The CDR3 reads CASSLAGQGLGNIQYF. CDR3 sequence (DNA): TGTGCCAGCTCACTGGCCGGACAGGGCTTAGGAAACATTCAGTACTTC.

This clonotype showed up just a few times. The V and J genes are TRBV12-3 or TRBV12-4 and TRBJ2-1, with D perhaps matching TRBD1 (5 bases). The ends were cut back, 8 bases at V and 3 bases at J, with 14 bases in the middle. This CDR3 region has 14 residues. The CDR3 region has the DNA TGTGCCAGCCAGACAGCGCTGAACTACAATGAGCAGTTCTTC. Translating it yields CASQTALNYNEQFF.

The chain is built from TRBV4-1 and TRBJ2-7; 8 positions match TRBD2. CDR3 length: 16 amino acids. Germline V gives CDR1 MGHRA, CDR2 YSYEKL. V lost 0 bases to trimming and J lost 6 bases; unmatched junction nucleotides: 10. CDR3 sequence reads: CASSQDAGRVLSEQYF. The CDR3 bases are TGCGCCAGCAGCCAAGACGCCGGGAGGGTTCTATCCGAGCAGTACTTC.

This clonotype showed up just a few times. The chain links TRBV15 to TRBJ2-4; 12 positions match TRBD2. V was pared by 5 bases and J by 8 bases, with 4 bases of the junction left unmatched. The CDR3 has 14 amino acids. CDR1 LNHNV and CDR2 YYDKDF come from the germline V gene (reference sequence). The CDR3 nucleotides read TGTGCCACCAGCCGCGGACTAGCGGGGTACATTCAGTACTTC. This sequence encodes CATSRGLAGYIQYF.

The V call is TRBV20-1, the J call TRBJ2-3, with TRBD2 matching over 11 bases. The germline V gene has CDR1 DFQATT and CDR2 SNEGSKA (reference sequence). The CDR3 totals 14 residues. Unmatched junction bases numbered 5, after V lost 5 bases and J lost 4 bases. CDR3 nucleotide sequence: TGCAGTGCTTTTGGACTAGCGGGTTCAGATACGCAGTATTTT. This sequence encodes CSAFGLAGSDTQYF.

The V gene is TRBV28, the J gene TRBJ2-7, with TRBD1 identical over 8 bases. This CDR3 is built from 12 residues. Germline CDR1 MDHEN, CDR2 SYDVKM. J gave up 6 bases and V 4 bases, and 2 bases lay outside the gene matches. The CDR3 protein is CASSSDRVEQYF. The CDR3 DNA is TGTGCCAGCAGTTCGGACAGGGTCGAGCAGTACTTC.

This clonotype showed up just a few times. This rearrangement joins TRBV7-2 to TRBJ2-3, with a weak D call TRBD2 (7 bases). This CDR3 has 17 residues. Per germline, CDR1 SGHTA and CDR2 FQGNSA. V lost 5 bases and J 2 bases, leaving 20 bases between the germline ends. The CDR3 region is CASSNKEGGAFTDTQYF. In DNA, the CDR3 is TGTGCCAGCAGCAATAAGGAGGGGGGGGCTTTCACAGATACGCAGTATTTT.

This chain connects TRBV5-4 to TRBJ2-3; TRBD2 matches 9 bases. After removal of 0 bases from V and 4 bases from J, the junction contained 9 bases not matched to a gene. The CDR3 is 17 residues long. In germline, CDR1 is SGHNT, CDR2 YYREEE (reference sequence). Here the CDR3 DNA reads TGTGCCAGCAGCTTGGAAAGCGGGGGGTACTCCGCAGATACGCAGTATTTT. Translating gives CASSLESGGYSADTQYF.

The chain is built from TRBV6-1 and TRBJ2-1; D unresolved. The germline V gene encodes CDR1 MNHNS and CDR2 SASEGT. CDR3 length equals 14 residues. Trimming shortened V by 3 bases and J by 5 bases, and 11 bases separated the two germline ends. CDR3 DNA: TGTGCCAGCAGTGATACAGTCAGCCACAATGAGCAGTTCTTC. This encodes CASSDTVSHNEQFF.